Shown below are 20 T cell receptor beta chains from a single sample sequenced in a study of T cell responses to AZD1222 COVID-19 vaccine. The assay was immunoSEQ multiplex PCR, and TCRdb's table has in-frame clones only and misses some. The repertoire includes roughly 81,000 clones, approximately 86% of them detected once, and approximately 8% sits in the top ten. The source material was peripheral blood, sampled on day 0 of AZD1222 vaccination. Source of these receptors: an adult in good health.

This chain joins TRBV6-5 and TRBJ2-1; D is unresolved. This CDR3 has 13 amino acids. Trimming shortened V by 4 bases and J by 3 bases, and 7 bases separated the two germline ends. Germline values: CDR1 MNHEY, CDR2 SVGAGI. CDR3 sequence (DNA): TGTGCCAGCAGTTCTTCCAGCTACAATGAGCAGTTCTTC. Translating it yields CASSSSSYNEQFF.

CDR3 DNA: TGTGCCAGCAGCTTTGGAGCTGGAAACACCATATATTTT. This translates into CASSFGAGNTIYF. The gene calls are TRBV7-6 and TRBJ1-3; D not resolved. The germline gives CDR1 SGHVS, CDR2 FNYEAQ. V was clipped by 3 bases and J by 2 bases, with 5 bases between them. The CDR3 runs 13 residues.

The CDR3: CASSLAGKTGELFF. In DNA, the CDR3 is TGTGCCAGCAGCTTAGCCGGGAAAACCGGGGAGCTGTTTTTT. The chain carries TRBV7-6 and TRBJ2-2; the D gene is possibly TRBD2 (5 bases). Looked up from germline, CDR1 is SGHVS and CDR2 is FNYEAQ. The CDR3 length is 14 residues. V was shortened by 0 bases and J by 5 bases, with 7 bases between the two germline ends.

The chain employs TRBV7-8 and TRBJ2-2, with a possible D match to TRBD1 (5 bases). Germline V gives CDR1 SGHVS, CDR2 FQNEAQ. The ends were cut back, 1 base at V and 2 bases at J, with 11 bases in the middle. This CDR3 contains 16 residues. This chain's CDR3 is CASSLGGRANTGELFF. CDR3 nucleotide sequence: TGTGCCAGCAGCTTAGGGGGCAGGGCAAACACCGGGGAGCTGTTTTTT. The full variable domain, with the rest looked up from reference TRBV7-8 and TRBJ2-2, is GAGVSQSPRYKVAKRGQDVALRCDPISGHVSLFWYQQALGQGPEFLTYFQNEAQLDKSGLPSDRFFAERPEGSVSTLKIQRTQQEDSAVYLCASSLGGRANTGELFFGEGSRLTVL.

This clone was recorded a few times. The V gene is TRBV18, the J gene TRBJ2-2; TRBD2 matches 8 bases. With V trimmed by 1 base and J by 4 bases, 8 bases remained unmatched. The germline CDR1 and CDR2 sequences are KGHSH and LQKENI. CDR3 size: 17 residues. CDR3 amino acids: CASSPQILAGGTGELFF. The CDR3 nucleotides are TGTGCCAGCTCACCACAGATTCTAGCGGGCGGCACCGGGGAGCTGTTTTTT.

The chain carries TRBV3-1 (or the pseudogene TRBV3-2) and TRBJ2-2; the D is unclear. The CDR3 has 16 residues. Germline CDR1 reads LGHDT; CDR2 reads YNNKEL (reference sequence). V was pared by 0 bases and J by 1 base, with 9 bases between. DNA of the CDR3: TGTGCCAGCAGCCAAGATAGTAGGAAGAACACCGGGGAGCTGTTTTTT. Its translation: CASSQDSRKNTGELFF.

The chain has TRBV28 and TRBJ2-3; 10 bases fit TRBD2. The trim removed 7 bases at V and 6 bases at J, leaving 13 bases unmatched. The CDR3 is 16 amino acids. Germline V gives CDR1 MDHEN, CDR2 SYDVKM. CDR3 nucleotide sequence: TGTGCCAGCAAAGGGGCTAGCGGGAGTGTAGGTGATACGCAGTATTTT. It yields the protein CASKGASGSVGDTQYF. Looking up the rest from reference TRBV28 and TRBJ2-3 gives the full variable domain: DVKVTQSSRYLVKRTGEKVFLECVQDMDHENMFWYRQDPGLGLRLIYFSYDVKMKEKGDIPEGYSVSREKKERFSLILESASTNQTSMYLCASKGASGSVGDTQYFGPGTRLTVL.

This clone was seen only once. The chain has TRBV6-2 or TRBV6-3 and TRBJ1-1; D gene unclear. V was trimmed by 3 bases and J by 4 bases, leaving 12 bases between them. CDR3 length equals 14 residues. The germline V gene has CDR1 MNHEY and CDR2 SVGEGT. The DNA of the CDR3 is TGTGCCAGCAGTTATCGCGGGATCCCCACTGAAGCTTTCTTT. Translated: CASSYRGIPTEAFF.

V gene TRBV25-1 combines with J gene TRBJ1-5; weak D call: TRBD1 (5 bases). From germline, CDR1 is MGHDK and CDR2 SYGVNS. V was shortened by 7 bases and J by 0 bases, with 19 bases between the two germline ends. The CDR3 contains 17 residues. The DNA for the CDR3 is TGTGCCAGCATCGTACCCCGGGACCTTAATAGCAATCAGCCCCAGCATTTT. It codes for CASIVPRDLNSNQPQHF.

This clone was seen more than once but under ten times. The CDR3, as DNA: TGTGCCAGCAGCTTAGGGACAGGGGGTAACTATGGCTACACCTTC. As protein: CASSLGTGGNYGYTF. The chain carries TRBV7-3 and TRBJ1-2, with 11 bases identical to TRBD1. The CDR3 is 15 amino acids. The germline gives CDR1 SGHTA, CDR2 FQGTGA. With 2 bases clipped from V and 1 base from J, the junction kept 0 bases outside the gene matches.

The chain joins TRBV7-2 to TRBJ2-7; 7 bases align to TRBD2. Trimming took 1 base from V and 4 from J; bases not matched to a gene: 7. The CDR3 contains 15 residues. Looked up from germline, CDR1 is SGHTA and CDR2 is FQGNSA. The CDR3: CASSLVGGRQYEQYF. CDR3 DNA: TGTGCCAGCAGCTTAGTGGGCGGGAGACAATACGAGCAGTACTTC.

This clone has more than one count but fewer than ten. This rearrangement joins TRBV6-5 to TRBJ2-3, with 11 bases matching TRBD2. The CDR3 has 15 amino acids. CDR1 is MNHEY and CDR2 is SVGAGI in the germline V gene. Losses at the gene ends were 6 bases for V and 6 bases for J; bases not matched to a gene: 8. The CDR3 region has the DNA TGTGCCAGCAGGATCACTAGCGGGAGACACGATACGCAGTATTTT. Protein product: CASRITSGRHDTQYF.

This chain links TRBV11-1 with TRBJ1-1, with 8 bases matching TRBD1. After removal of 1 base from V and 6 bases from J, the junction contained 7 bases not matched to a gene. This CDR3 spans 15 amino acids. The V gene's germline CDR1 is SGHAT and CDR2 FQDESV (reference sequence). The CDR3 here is CASSLEARGQSEAFF. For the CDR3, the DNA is TGTGCCAGCAGCTTAGAGGCCAGGGGGCAATCTGAAGCTTTCTTT.

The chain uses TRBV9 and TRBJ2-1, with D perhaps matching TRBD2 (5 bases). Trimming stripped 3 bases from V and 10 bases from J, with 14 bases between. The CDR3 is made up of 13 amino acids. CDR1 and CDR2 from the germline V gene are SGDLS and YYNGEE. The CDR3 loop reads CASSAGLSGEQFF. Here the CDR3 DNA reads TGTGCCAGCAGCGCCGGACTTTCTGGGGAGCAGTTCTTC.

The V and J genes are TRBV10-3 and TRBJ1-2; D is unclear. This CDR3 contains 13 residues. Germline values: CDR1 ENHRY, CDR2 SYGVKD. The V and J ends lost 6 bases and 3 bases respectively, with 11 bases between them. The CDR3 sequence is CAISSARDYGYTF. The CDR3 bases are TGTGCCATCAGCTCCGCCCGGGACTATGGCTACACCTTC.

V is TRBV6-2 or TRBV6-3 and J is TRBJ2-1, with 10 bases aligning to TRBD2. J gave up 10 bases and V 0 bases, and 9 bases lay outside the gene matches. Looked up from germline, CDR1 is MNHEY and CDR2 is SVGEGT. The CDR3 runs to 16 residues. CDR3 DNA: TGTGCCAGCAGTTACTCGGGCCTAGCGGGAGTCCGCGAGCAGTTCTTC. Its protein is CASSYSGLAGVREQFF.

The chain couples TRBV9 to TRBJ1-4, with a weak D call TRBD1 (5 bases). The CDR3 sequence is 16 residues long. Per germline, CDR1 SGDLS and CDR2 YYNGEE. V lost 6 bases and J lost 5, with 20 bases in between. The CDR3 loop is CASTPGGPVLNEKLFF. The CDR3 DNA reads TGTGCCAGCACCCCTGGGGGTCCTGTCTTAAATGAAAAACTGTTTTTT. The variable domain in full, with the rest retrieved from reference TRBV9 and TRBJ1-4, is DSGVTQTPKHLITATGQRVTLRCSPRSGDLSVYWYQQSLDQGLQFLIQYYNGEERAKGNILERFSAQQFPDLHSELNLSSLELGDSALYFCASTPGGPVLNEKLFFGSGTQLSVL.

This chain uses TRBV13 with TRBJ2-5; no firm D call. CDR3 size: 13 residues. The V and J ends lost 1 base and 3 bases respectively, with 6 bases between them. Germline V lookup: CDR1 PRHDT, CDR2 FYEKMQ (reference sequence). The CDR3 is CASSLEAEETQYF. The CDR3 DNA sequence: TGTGCCAGCAGCTTAGAGGCAGAAGAGACCCAGTACTTC.

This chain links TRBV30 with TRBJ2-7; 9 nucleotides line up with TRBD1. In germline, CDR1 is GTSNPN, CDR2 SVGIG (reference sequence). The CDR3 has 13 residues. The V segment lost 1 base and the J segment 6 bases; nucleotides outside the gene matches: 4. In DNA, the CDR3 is TGTGCCTGGAGTGCCCGACAGGGGGGCGAGCAGTACTTC. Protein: CAWSARQGGEQYF.

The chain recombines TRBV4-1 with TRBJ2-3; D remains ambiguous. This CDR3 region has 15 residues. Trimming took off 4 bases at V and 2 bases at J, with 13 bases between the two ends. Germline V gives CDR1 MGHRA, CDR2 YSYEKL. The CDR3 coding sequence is TGCGCCAGCAGCCTAGAAGTTGTGTCCACAGATACGCAGTATTTT. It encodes CASSLEVVSTDTQYF.